What follows are 2 T cell receptor beta chains derived from one specimen sequenced in a study of vaccination and CD4 T cells after COVID-19. This sample's treatment: approximately 11-day PBMC culture with coronavirus spike peptide pools or control peptides (ViraFEST assay). Sequencing of cultured CD4+ T cell DNA used the Oncomine TCR Beta short-read assay. TCRdb re-analysed the PCR reads in MiXCR, keeping a single row per CDR3 protein. The table shows 20,000 or so distinct CDR3 sequences, with roughly 50% occurring only once. For these TCRs, the target antigens are not known. Sequencing used CD4+ T cells from blood, cultured in vitro. The receptors shown here come from a human donor who had recovered from COVID-19.

The V gene is TRBV19, the J gene TRBJ1-1; D possibly corresponds to TRBD1 (5 bases). The CDR3 length is 13 residues. CDR1 LNHDA and CDR2 SQIVND come from the germline V gene (reference sequence). V was clipped by 6 bases and J by 4 bases, with 12 bases between them. The CDR3 region is CASRGGWGTEAFF. The CDR3 DNA is TGTGCCAGTAGGGGGGGGTGGGGCACTGAAGCTTTCTTT.

This clonotype has more than one count but fewer than ten. The CDR3 region is CATAFSGEQTQYF. The CDR3 coding sequence is TGTGCCACGGCCTTTTCGGGCGAACAGACCCAGTACTTC. The V call is TRBV24-1, the J call TRBJ2-5; D unresolved. The V end was cut by 10 bases, the J end by 6 bases, with 17 bases between. The CDR3 length is 13 residues. Germline V gene data show CDR1 as KGHDR and CDR2 as SFDVKD.